This TCR beta chain comes out of a study of cytomegalovirus exposure and HLA in healthy donors. Study background: The 120 or so validation repertoires used a platform that matched the one used for the approximately 620 first-cohort repertoires, as a later analysis reported.

In the case of this clone: Antigen specificity is unknown.

Study-wide results and limits: Among the CMV-associated chains, a few were confirmed in vitro as specific for CMV antigens. TCR beta chains numbering 150 to 200 were designated cytomegalovirus-associated.

Germline-derived CDR1 and CDR2 are SNHLY and FYNNEI. V dropped 6 bases and J dropped 3 bases, with 9 bases sitting between them. The CDR3 is 13 residues long. Only in-frame clones appear in the TCRdb table, and some are missing; sequencing was by immunoSEQ multiplex PCR. The sample lists approximately 270,000 clones, just over 85% occurring once. Separate from the roughly 670-subject first cohort, the 120-subject validation cohort was the one that the donors belonged to. Sequencing used PBMCs. The chain is built from TRBV2 and TRBJ1-3, with a tentative D call TRBD1 (5 bases). The TCR was taken from a woman younger than 35 in good health and CMV-seronegative. The CDR3 DNA reads as TGTGCCAGCAGGGGGCTCTATGGAAACACCATATATTTT. This encodes CASRGLYGNTIYF. Filled out from reference TRBV2 and TRBJ1-3, the complete variable domain reads EPEVTQTPSHQVTQMGQEVILRCVPISNHLYFYWYRQILGQKVEFLVSFYNNEISEKSEIFDDQFSVERPDGSNFTLKIRSTKLEDSAMYFCASRGLYGNTIYFGEGSWLTVV.